This T cell receptor beta chain stems from a study of blood T cell repertoires in COVID-19. Background on the study: In each case, the material was cDNA or gDNA derived from T cells, B-cell-depleted T cells, or PBMCs.

Participant age was about 18 to 95 years, and participants resided in 20 to 30 US areas. Shortly before study entry, within 2 weeks, exposed participants had met a COVID-19 case. CDR1 is SGDLS, CDR2 YYNGEE, per germline. Trimming cost V 4 bases and J 5 bases, with 12 bases left between them. This CDR3 contains 13 residues. TCRdb's table, derived via immunoSEQ multiplex PCR, lists solely in-frame clones and lacks some. The data contain fewer than 200,000 clones, roughly 84% of them singletons. Sequencing was carried out using PBMCs or T cells enriched from blood (not recorded which). The sequence came from a woman aged 25 to 39 who had been exposed to COVID-19. The rearrangement uses TRBV9 and TRBJ1-1; D unclear. CDR3 in DNA: TGTGCCAGCAGCCCCGAGGGATATACTGAAGCTTTCTTT. Protein product: CASSPEGYTEAFF.